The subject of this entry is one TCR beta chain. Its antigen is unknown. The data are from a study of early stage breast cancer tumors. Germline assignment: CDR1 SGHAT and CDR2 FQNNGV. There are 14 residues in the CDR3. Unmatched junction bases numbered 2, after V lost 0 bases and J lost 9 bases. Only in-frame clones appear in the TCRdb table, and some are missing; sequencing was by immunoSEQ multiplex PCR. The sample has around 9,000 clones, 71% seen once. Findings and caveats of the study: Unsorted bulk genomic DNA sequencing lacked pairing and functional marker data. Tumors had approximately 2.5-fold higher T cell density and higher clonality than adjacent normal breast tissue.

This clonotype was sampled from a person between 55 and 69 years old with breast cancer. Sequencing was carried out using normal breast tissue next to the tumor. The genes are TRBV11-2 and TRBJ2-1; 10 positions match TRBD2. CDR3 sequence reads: CASSLDGTSVEQFF. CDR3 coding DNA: TGTGCCAGCAGCTTAGATGGGACTAGCGTTGAGCAGTTCTTC.